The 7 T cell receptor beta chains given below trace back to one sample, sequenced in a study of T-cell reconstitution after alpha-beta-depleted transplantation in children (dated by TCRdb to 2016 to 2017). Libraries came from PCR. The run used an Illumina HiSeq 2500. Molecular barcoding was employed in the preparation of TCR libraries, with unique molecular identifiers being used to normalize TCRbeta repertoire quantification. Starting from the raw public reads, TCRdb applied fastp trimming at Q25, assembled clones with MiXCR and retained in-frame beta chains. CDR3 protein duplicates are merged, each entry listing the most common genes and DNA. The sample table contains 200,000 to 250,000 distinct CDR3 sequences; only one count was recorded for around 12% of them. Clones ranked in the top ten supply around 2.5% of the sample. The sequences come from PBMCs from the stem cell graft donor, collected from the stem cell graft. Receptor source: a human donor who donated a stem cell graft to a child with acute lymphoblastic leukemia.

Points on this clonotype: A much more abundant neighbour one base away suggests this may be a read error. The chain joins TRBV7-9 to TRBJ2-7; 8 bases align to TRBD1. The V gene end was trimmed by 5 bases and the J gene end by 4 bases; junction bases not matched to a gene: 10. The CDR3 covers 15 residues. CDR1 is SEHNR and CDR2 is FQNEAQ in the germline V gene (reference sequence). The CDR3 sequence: CASSPGAGGRYEQYF. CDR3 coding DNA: TGTGCCAGCAGCCCCGGGGCAGGGGGCCGGTACGAGCAGTACTTC.

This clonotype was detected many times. The CDR3 reads CSVATFGQGNHNEQFF. In DNA form, the CDR3 reads TGCAGCGTTGCGACCTTTGGACAGGGGAACCACAATGAGCAGTTCTTC. The J gene is TRBJ2-1, the V gene TRBV29-1, with 9 bases aligning to TRBD1. The CDR3 covers 16 residues. Germline V gene lookup returns CDR1 SQVTM and CDR2 ANQGSEA. V lost 4 bases and J lost 5; bases outside the gene matches: 12.

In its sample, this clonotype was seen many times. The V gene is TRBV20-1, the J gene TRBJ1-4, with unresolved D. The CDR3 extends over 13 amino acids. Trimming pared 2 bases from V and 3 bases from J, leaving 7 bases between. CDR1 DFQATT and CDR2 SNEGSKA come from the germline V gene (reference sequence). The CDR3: CSARRVSNEKLFF. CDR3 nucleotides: TGCAGTGCTAGAAGGGTCTCTAATGAAAAACTGTTTTTT.

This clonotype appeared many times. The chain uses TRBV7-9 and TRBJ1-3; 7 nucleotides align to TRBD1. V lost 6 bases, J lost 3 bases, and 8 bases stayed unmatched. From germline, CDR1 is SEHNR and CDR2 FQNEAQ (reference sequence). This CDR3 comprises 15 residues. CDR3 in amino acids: CASSFDRAIGNTIYF. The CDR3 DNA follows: TGTGCCAGCAGTTTCGACAGGGCAATTGGAAACACCATATATTTT.

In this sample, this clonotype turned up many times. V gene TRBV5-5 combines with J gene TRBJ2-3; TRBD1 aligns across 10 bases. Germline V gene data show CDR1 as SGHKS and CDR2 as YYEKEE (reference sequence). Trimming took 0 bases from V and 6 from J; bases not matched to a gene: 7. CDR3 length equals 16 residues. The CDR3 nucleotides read TGTGCCAGCAGCTTGGTAGGACAGGGGGTCAAGGATACGCAGTATTTT. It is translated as CASSLVGQGVKDTQYF. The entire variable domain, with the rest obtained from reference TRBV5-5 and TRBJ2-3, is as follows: DAGVTQSPTHLIKTRGQQVTLRCSPISGHKSVSWYQQVLGQGPQFIFQYYEKEERGRGNFPDRFSARQFPNYSSELNVNALLLGDSALYLCASSLVGQGVKDTQYFGPGTRLTVL.

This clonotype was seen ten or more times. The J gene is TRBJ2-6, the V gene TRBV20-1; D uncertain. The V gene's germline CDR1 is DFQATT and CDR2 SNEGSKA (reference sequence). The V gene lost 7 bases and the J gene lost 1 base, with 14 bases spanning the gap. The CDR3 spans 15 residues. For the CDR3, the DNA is TGCAGTGTCCCAAACAGAAGATCTGGGGCCAACGTCCTGACTTTC. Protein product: CSVPNRRSGANVLTF.

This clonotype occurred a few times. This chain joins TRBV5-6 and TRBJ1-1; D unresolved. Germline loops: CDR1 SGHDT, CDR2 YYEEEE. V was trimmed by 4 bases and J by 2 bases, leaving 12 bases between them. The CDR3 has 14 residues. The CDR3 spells CASSPGRSNTEAFF. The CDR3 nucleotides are TGTGCCAGCAGCCCCGGACGGAGTAACACTGAAGCTTTCTTT.